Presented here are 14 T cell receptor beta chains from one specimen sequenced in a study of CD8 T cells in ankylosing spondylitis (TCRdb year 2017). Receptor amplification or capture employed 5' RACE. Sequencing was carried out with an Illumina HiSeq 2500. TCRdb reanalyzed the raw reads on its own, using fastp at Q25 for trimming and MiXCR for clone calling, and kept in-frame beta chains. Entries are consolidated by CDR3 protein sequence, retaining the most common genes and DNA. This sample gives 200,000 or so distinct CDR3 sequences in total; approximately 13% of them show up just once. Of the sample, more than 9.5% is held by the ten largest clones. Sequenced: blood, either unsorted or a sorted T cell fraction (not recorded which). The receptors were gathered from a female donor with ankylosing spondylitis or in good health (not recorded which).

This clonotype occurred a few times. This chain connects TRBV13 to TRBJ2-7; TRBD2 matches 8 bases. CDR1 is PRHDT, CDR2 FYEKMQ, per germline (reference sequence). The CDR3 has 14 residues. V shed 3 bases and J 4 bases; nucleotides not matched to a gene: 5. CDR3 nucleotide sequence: TGTGCCAGCAGCTTTAGCGGGACTGGGTACGAGCAGTACTTC. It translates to CASSFSGTGYEQYF.

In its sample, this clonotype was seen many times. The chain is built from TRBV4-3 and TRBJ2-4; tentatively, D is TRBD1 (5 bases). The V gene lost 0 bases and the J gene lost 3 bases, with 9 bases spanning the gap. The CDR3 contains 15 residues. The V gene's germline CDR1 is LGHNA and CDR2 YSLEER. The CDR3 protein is CASSQDWQGKNIQYF. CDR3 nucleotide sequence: TGCGCCAGCAGCCAAGATTGGCAGGGCAAAAACATTCAGTACTTC.

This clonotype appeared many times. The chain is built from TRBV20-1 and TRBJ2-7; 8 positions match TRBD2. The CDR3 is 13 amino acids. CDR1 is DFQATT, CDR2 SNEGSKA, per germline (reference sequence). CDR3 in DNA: TGCAGCGCCCGCGGGGGGTCTTCCTACGAGCAGTACTTC. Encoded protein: CSARGGSSYEQYF.

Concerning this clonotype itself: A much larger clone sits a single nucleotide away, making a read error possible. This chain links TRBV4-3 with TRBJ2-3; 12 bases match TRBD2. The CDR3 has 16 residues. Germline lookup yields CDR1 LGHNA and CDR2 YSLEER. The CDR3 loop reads CAGSQELAGGRDTQYF. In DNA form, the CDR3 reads TGCGCCGGCAGCCAAGAACTAGCGGGAGGACGTGATACGCAGTATTTT.

The CDR3 spells CASSRDDSYNEQFF. CDR3 nucleotides: TGTGCCAGCTCTAGAGACGATTCCTACAATGAGCAGTTCTTC. The rearrangement joins TRBV18 to TRBJ2-1, with D unresolved. The CDR3 covers 14 residues. Deletions cut 6 bases from V and 1 base from J, with 10 bases between. CDR1 is KGHSH, CDR2 LQKENI, per germline.

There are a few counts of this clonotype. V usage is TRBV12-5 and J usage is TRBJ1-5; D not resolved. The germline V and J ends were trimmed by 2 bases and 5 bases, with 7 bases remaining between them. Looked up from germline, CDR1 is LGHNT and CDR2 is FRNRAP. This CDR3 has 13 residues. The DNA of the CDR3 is TGTGCTAGTGGTTTGATTCGAGATCAGCCCCAGCATTTT. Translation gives CASGLIRDQPQHF.

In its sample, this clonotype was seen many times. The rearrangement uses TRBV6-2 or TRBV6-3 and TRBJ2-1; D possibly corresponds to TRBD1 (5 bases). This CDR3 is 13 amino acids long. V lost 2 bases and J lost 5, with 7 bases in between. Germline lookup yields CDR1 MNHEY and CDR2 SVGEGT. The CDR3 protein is CASSYDSNNEQFF. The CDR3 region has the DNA TGTGCCAGCAGTTACGACAGCAACAATGAGCAGTTCTTC.

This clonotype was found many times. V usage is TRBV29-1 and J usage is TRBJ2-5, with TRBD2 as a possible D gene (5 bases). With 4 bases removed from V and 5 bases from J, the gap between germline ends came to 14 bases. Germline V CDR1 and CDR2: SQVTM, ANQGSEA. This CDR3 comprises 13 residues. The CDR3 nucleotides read TGCAGCGTTGGAGGACTGAATTGGGAGACCCAGTACTTC. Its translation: CSVGGLNWETQYF.

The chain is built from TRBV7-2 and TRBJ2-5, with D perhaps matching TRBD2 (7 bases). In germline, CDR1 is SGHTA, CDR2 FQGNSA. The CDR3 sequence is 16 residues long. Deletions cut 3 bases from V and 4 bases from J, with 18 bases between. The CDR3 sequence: CASSLDGGGSLETQYF. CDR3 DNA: TGTGCCAGCAGCTTGGATGGGGGGGGCAGTCTAGAGACCCAGTACTTC.

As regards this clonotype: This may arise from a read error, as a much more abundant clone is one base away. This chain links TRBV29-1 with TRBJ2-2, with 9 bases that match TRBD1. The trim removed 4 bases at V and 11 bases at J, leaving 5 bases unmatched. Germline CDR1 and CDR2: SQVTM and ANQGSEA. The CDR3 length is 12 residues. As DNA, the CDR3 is TGCAGCGTTGGGGACAGGGAGGGCGAGCTGTTTTTT. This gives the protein CSVGDREGELFF.

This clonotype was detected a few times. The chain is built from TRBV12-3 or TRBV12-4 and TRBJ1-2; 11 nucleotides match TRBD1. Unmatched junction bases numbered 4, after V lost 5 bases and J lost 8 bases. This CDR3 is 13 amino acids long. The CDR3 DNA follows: TGTGCCAGCAGTCGGGGGACAGGGGGAGGCTACACCTTC. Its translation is CASSRGTGGGYTF.

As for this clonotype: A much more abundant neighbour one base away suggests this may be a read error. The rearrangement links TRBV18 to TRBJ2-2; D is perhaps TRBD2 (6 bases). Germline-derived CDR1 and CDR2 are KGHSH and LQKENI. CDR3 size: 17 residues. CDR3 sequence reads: CASSLVARGDNTGEPFF. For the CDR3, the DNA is TGTGCCAGCTCACTCGTGGCGCGGGGAGACAACACCGGGGAGCCGTTTTTT.

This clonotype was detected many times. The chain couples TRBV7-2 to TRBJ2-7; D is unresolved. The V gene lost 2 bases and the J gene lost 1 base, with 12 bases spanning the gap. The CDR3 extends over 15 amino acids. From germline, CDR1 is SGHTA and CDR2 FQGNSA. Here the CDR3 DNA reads TGTGCCAGCAGCTTAACAAGGGCGAAGTCCTACGAGCAGTACTTC. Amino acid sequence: CASSLTRAKSYEQYF.

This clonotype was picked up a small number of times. The CDR3 bases are TGTGCCAGCGCTCAGGGGCTAAACACTGAAGCTTTCTTT. It encodes CASAQGLNTEAFF. This sequence joins TRBV21-1 and TRBJ1-1; no DNA check was done on the table's D call, TRBD1. TRBV21-1 is labeled a pseudogene. There are 13 residues in the CDR3.